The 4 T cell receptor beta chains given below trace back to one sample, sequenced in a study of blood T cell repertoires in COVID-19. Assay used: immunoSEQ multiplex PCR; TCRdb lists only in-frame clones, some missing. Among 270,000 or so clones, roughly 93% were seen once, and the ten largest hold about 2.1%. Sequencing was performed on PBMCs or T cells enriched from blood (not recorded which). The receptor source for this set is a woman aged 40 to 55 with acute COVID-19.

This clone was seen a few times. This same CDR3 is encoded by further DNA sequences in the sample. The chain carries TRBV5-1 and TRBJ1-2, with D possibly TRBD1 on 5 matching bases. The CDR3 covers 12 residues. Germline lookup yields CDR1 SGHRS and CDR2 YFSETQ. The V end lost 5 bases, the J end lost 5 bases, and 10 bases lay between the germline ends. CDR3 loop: CASSGGGYGYTF. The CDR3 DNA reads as TGCGCCAGCAGTGGCGGGGGATATGGCTACACCTTC.

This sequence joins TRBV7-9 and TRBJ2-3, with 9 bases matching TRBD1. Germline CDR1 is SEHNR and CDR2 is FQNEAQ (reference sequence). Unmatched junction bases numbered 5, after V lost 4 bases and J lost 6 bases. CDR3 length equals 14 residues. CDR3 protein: CASSSGQGMDTQYF. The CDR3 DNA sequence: TGTGCCAGCAGCTCCGGACAGGGGATGGATACGCAGTATTTT.

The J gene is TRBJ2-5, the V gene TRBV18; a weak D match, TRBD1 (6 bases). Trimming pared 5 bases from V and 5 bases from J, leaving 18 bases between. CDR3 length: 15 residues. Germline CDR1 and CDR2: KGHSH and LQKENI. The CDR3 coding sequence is TGTGCCAGCTCAATCAGCGCAGGGGCGAGGGAGACCCAGTACTTC. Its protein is CASSISAGARETQYF.

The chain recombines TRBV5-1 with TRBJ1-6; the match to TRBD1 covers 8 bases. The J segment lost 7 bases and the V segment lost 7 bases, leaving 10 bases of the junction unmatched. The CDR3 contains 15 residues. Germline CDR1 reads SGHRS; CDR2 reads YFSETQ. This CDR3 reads CASARLTGENSPLHF. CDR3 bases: TGCGCCAGCGCGAGGTTGACAGGGGAGAATTCACCCCTCCACTTT. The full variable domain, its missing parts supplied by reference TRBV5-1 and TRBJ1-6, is KAGVTQTPRYLIKTRGQQVTLSCSPISGHRSVSWYQQTPGQGLQFLFEYFSETQRNKGNFPGRFSGRQFSNSRSEMNVSTLELGDSALYLCASARLTGENSPLHFGNGTRLTVT.